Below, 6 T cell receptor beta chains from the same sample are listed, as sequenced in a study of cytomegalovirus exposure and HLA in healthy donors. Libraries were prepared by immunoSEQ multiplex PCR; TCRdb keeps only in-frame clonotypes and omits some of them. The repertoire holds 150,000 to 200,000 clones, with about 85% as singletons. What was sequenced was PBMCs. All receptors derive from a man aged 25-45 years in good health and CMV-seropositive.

Here the CDR3 DNA reads TGTGCCAGCTCACCCCGACCTCAGGCCAGCAATCAGCCCCAGCATTTT. This codes for CASSPRPQASNQPQHF. The rearrangement links TRBV18 to TRBJ1-5; D uncertain. Per germline, CDR1 KGHSH and CDR2 LQKENI. V lost 3 bases and J 1 base, leaving 13 bases between the germline ends. This CDR3 is 16 amino acids long. Filled out from reference TRBV18 and TRBJ1-5, the complete variable domain reads NAGVMQNPRHLVRRRGQEARLRCSPMKGHSHVYWYRQLPEEGLKFMVYLQKENIIDESGMPKERFSAEFPKEGPSILRIQQVVRGDSAAYFCASSPRPQASNQPQHFGDGTRLSIL.

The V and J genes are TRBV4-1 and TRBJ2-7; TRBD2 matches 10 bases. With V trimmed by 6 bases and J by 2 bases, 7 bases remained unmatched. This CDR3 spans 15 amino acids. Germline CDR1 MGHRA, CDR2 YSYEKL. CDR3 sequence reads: CASSLITSGAYEQYF. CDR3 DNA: TGCGCCAGCAGTCTTATTACTAGCGGGGCCTACGAGCAGTACTTC.

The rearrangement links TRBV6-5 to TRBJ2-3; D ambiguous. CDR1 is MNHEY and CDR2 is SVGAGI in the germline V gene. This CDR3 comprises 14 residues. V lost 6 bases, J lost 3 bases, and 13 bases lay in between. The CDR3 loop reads CASSPLVLTDTQYF. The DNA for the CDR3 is TGTGCCAGCAGCCCCCTAGTTTTGACAGATACGCAGTATTTT.

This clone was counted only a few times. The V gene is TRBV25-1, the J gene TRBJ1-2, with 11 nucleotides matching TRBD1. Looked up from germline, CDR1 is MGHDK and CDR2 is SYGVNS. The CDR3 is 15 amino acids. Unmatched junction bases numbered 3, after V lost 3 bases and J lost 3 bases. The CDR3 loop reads CASSDGTGGDYGYTF. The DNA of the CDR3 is TGTGCCAGCAGTGACGGGACAGGGGGAGACTATGGCTACACCTTC.

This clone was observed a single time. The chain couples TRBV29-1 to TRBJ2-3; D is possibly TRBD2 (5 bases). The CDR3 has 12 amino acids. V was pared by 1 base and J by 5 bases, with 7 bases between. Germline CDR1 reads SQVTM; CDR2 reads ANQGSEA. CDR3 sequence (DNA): TGCAGCGTTGAAGGTGGAGGAGATACGCAGTATTTT. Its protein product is CSVEGGGDTQYF.

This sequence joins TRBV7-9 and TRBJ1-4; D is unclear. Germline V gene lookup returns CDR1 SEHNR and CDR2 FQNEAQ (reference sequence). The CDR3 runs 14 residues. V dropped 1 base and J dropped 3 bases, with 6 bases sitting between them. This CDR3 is CASSLGLPNEKLFF. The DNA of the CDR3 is TGTGCCAGCAGCTTAGGACTCCCTAATGAAAAACTGTTTTTT.